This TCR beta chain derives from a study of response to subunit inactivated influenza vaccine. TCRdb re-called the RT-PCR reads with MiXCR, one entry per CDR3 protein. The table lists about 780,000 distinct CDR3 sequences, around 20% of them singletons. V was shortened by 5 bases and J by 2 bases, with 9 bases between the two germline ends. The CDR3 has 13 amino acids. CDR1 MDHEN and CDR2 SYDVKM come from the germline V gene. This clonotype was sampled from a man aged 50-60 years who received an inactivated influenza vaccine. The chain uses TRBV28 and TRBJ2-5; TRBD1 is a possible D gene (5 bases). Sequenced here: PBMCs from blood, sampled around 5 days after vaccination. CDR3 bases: TGTGCCAGCAGTATCAGGGTACAAGAGACCCAGTACTTC. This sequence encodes CASSIRVQETQYF.